The 24 T cell receptor beta chains below come from one sample, sequenced in a study of shared clonotypes between healthy human individuals. Clones were read by immunoSEQ multiplex PCR, and TCRdb kept only the in-frame ones, dropping some. This table has 2 million to 3 million clones, approximately 90% appearing once. Sequencing was performed on naive CD4+ T cells sorted from blood. Stated subset: CD45RA+ positively selected. These receptors came from a man aged 18 to 29 in good health.

CDR3 residues: CASMRGGSEAFF. The DNA for the CDR3 is TGTGCCAGCATGAGGGGGGGTTCTGAAGCTTTCTTT. The J gene is TRBJ1-1, the V gene TRBV6-5, with TRBD1 as a possible D gene (6 bases). CDR1 and CDR2 from the germline V gene are MNHEY and SVGAGI. The CDR3 runs 12 residues. The V end was cut by 7 bases, the J end by 6 bases, with 12 bases between.

The V call is TRBV10-3, the J call TRBJ2-6, with 8 bases lining up with TRBD2. This CDR3 spans 17 amino acids. J lost 0 bases, V lost 3 bases, and 4 bases had no gene match. CDR1 is ENHRY, CDR2 SYGVKD, per germline. The CDR3 is CAISELADFSGANVLTF. CDR3 nucleotides: TGTGCCATCAGTGAACTAGCGGACTTCTCTGGGGCCAACGTCCTGACTTTC.

In this sample, this clone turned up once. This rearrangement joins TRBV6-1 to TRBJ2-5; D is possibly TRBD2 (6 bases). V dropped 0 bases and J dropped 4 bases, with 12 bases sitting between them. CDR3 size: 15 residues. The germline V gene encodes CDR1 MNHNS and CDR2 SASEGT. The CDR3 sequence: CASSEAAGFGETQYF. CDR3 nucleotide sequence: TGTGCCAGCAGTGAAGCGGCGGGGTTCGGAGAGACCCAGTACTTC.

This rearrangement joins TRBV5-4 to TRBJ2-5; TRBD1 or TRBD2 may be the D gene (5 bases each). Per the germline V gene, CDR1 is SGHNT and CDR2 is YYREEE (reference sequence). The CDR3 sequence is 14 residues long. V was shortened by 3 bases and J by 5 bases, with 14 bases between the two germline ends. The CDR3 nucleotides are TGTGCCAGCAGCTGGGACGTCGTGGTGGAGACCCAGTACTTC. Protein product: CASSWDVVVETQYF.

This clone appeared a single time. One end of the junction fails to match germline, which may point to a read error. This chain's CDR3 is CASSATGTSGGLGTGELFF. The CDR3 region has the DNA TGTGCTAGCAGCGCGACCGGGACTAGCGGGGGGTTAGGTACCGGGGAGCTGTTTTTT. The chain combines TRBV7-7 with TRBJ2-2; 15 bases match TRBD2. The CDR3 has 19 amino acids. Germline V gene lookup returns CDR1 SSHAT and CDR2 FNYEAQ (reference sequence).

The genes are TRBV2 and TRBJ2-5; D gene unclear. Germline V gene sequence: CDR1 SNHLY, CDR2 FYNNEI. The CDR3 spans 10 residues. The germline V and J ends were trimmed by 11 bases and 0 bases, with 4 bases remaining between them. The CDR3 loop reads CAGNQETQYF. The CDR3, as DNA: TGTGCCGGTAACCAAGAGACCCAGTACTTC.

For this clone: Other DNA sequences from this sample encode an identical CDR3 as well. The CDR3 nucleotides read TGCGCCAGCAGCGGAGGGACTAGCGGTTTCTACGAGCAGTACTTC. Translation: CASSGGTSGFYEQYF. This sequence joins TRBV5-1 and TRBJ2-7; TRBD2 matches at 11 bases. With V trimmed by 4 bases and J by 3 bases, 6 bases remained unmatched. Germline assignment: CDR1 SGHRS and CDR2 YFSETQ. The CDR3 totals 15 residues.

This chain joins TRBV5-1 and TRBJ2-1, with 11 nucleotides matching TRBD2. Germline V gene sequence: CDR1 SGHRS, CDR2 YFSETQ. The length of the CDR3 is 14 residues. Trimming removed 4 bases from V and 8 bases from J; junction bases left unmatched: 5. The chain's CDR3 is CASSVSGGVDEQFF. CDR3 coding DNA: TGCGCCAGCAGCGTTAGCGGGGGGGTCGATGAGCAGTTCTTC.

The chain links TRBV9 to TRBJ1-1; TRBD1 is a possible D gene (5 bases). There are 16 residues in the CDR3. V was trimmed by 2 bases and J by 0 bases, leaving 14 bases between them. CDR1 and CDR2 (germline): SGDLS, YYNGEE. CDR3: CASSVSPTALNTEAFF. CDR3 in DNA: TGTGCCAGCAGCGTTTCTCCGACAGCTCTGAACACTGAAGCTTTCTTT.

The chain combines TRBV7-6 with TRBJ2-5, with unresolved D. The germline V gene has CDR1 SGHVS and CDR2 FNYEAQ. CDR3 length equals 13 residues. Between the trimmed V and J ends, which lost 5 bases and 1 base, there was a span of 8 bases. CDR3 sequence: CASSRETQETQYF. CDR3 DNA sequence: TGTGCCAGCAGCCGAGAAACCCAAGAGACCCAGTACTTC.

The V gene is TRBV6-5, the J gene TRBJ1-2; D unresolved. V was pared by 4 bases and J by 5 bases, with 8 bases between. In germline, CDR1 is MNHEY, CDR2 SVGAGI. The CDR3 contains 12 residues. CDR3 in amino acids: CASSSPAYGYTF. CDR3 nucleotides: TGTGCCAGCAGTTCTCCAGCATATGGCTACACCTTC.

As regards this clone: The identical CDR3 is also encoded by other nucleotide sequences in the sample. The CDR3 loop is CAWSVRPNTGELFF. DNA of the CDR3: TGTGCCTGGAGTGTACGGCCGAACACCGGGGAGCTGTTTTTT. The chain joins TRBV30 to TRBJ2-2, with D unclear. This CDR3 is 14 amino acids long. Trimming pared 0 bases from V and 0 bases from J, leaving 5 bases between. The V gene's germline CDR1 is GTSNPN and CDR2 SVGIG (reference sequence).

The chain couples TRBV5-5 to TRBJ1-1, with D maybe TRBD1 (6 bases). The CDR3 runs 15 residues. Per germline, CDR1 SGHKS and CDR2 YYEKEE (reference sequence). Trimming pared 5 bases from V and 6 bases from J, leaving 20 bases between. As DNA, the CDR3 is TGTGCCAGCAGTTCGGATGTTGGGGGGCGAGCTGAAGCTTTCTTT. Translation gives CASSSDVGGRAEAFF.

The chain links TRBV30 to TRBJ2-3, with a tentative D call TRBD1 (5 bases). Trimming took 1 base from V and 2 from J, leaving 16 bases between them. CDR3 length: 16 residues. In germline, CDR1 is GTSNPN, CDR2 SVGIG (reference sequence). The chain's CDR3 is CAWSASDIYLTDTQYF. DNA of the CDR3: TGTGCCTGGAGTGCCTCGGACATATATCTCACAGATACGCAGTATTTT. The variable domain in full, with the rest retrieved from reference TRBV30 and TRBJ2-3, is SQTIHQWPATLVQPVGSPLSLECTVEGTSNPNLYWYRQAAGRGLQLLFYSVGIGQISSEVPQNLSASRPQDRQFILSSKKLLLSDSGFYLCAWSASDIYLTDTQYFGPGTRLTVL.

The CDR3 sequence: CASHAGYEQYF. In nucleotides, the CDR3 is TGTGCCAGCCACGCGGGCTACGAGCAGTACTTC. This sequence joins TRBV28 and TRBJ2-7, with a weak D call TRBD2 (5 bases). The V gene lost 8 bases and the J gene lost 3 bases, with 8 bases spanning the gap. Germline CDR1 MDHEN, CDR2 SYDVKM. The CDR3 runs 11 residues.

The V call is TRBV10-2, the J call TRBJ1-5; D perhaps matches TRBD1 (5 bases). Trimming stripped 7 bases from V and 11 bases from J, with 24 bases between. The V gene's germline CDR1 is WSHSY and CDR2 SAAADI. The CDR3 covers 15 residues. The CDR3 DNA reads as TGCGCCAGCACGCCCACAGCAGGGATCGGATTGACCCAGCATTTT. Residues: CASTPTAGIGLTQHF.

CDR3 amino acids: CASSLIGTGNTIYF. The CDR3, as DNA: TGCGCCAGCAGCCTAATTGGTACAGGAAACACCATATATTTT. This chain connects TRBV5-1 to TRBJ1-3; D remains unclear. This CDR3 spans 14 amino acids. The germline V gene has CDR1 SGHRS and CDR2 YFSETQ. Trimming stripped 4 bases from V and 4 bases from J, with 12 bases between.

This chain connects TRBV6-1 to TRBJ1-2, with a weak D call TRBD1 (5 bases). This CDR3 region has 16 residues. In germline, CDR1 is MNHNS, CDR2 SASEGT. V was pared by 0 bases and J by 7 bases, with 18 bases between. The CDR3 nucleotides read TGTGCCAGCAGTGAAGCGCCCTCTCTTGGGGCCCGTGGCTACACCTTC. As protein: CASSEAPSLGARGYTF.

J is TRBJ2-1 and V is TRBV4-3, with 8 bases fitting TRBD2. The V gene end was trimmed by 4 bases and the J gene end by 10 bases; junction bases not matched to a gene: 15. The CDR3 extends over 16 amino acids. Germline loops: CDR1 LGHNA, CDR2 YSLEER. CDR3 region: CASSPRHGRAVWEQFF. The CDR3 DNA sequence: TGCGCCAGCAGCCCCCGCCACGGGAGGGCCGTTTGGGAGCAGTTCTTC.

CDR3 sequence: CASSPIGVIDTQYF. The CDR3 DNA follows: TGTGCCAGCTCACCAATCGGGGTGATAGATACGCAGTATTTT. The genes are TRBV18 and TRBJ2-3, with a weak D call TRBD2 (5 bases). This CDR3 contains 14 residues. Looked up from germline, CDR1 is KGHSH and CDR2 is LQKENI. V lost 2 bases to trimming and J lost 5 bases, with 11 bases between them.

The rearrangement uses TRBV5-6 and TRBJ1-4; D possibly corresponds to TRBD1 (6 bases). This CDR3 has 15 residues. V was pared by 3 bases and J by 7 bases, with 16 bases between. Germline loops: CDR1 SGHDT, CDR2 YYEEEE. CDR3 protein: CASSSQGRLGEKLFF. The CDR3 DNA reads TGTGCCAGCAGCTCACAGGGTCGGTTAGGTGAAAAACTGTTTTTT.

The V call is TRBV27, the J call TRBJ1-6; 12 bases agree with TRBD1. The ends lost 6 bases at V and 8 bases at J; junction bases unmatched: 5. This CDR3 is built from 15 residues. Per the germline V gene, CDR1 is MNHEY and CDR2 is SMNVEV (reference sequence). CDR3 nucleotides: TGTGCCAGCAGGGGGGACAGGGGGCTTTATTCACCCCTCCACTTT. Its translation: CASRGDRGLYSPLHF.

The rearrangement uses TRBV2 and TRBJ2-2, with 7 bases that match TRBD1. J lost 5 bases, V lost 7 bases, and 7 bases had no gene match. Germline assignment: CDR1 SNHLY and CDR2 FYNNEI. The CDR3 extends over 14 amino acids. The CDR3 loop reads CASNRGLRTGELFF. The CDR3 bases are TGTGCCAGCAACAGGGGATTAAGGACCGGGGAGCTGTTTTTT.

This clone was counted once. The chain carries TRBV18 and TRBJ2-2, with D hard to call. The CDR3 totals 16 residues. Per the germline V gene, CDR1 is KGHSH and CDR2 is LQKENI. The V gene lost 3 bases and the J gene lost 1 base, with 12 bases spanning the gap. The DNA of the CDR3 is TGTGCCAGCTCACCGTATACGTCTTTGAACACCGGGGAGCTGTTTTTT. Translated, it gives CASSPYTSLNTGELFF. Full variable domain (rest looked up from reference TRBV18 and TRBJ2-2): NAGVMQNPRHLVRRRGQEARLRCSPMKGHSHVYWYRQLPEEGLKFMVYLQKENIIDESGMPKERFSAEFPKEGPSILRIQQVVRGDSAAYFCASSPYTSLNTGELFFGEGSRLTVL.